This TCR beta chain was recorded in a study of Ad26.COV2.S vaccination and SARS-CoV-2 variants. The assay was immunoSEQ multiplex PCR, and TCRdb's table has in-frame clones only and misses some. Of 240,000 or so clones detected, approximately 90% appear once; the ten largest clones hold about 10%. As to treatment: around 19 received Ad26.COV2.S at low or high dose, single or two shots; several received placebo; per-sample allocation not given. Samples analyzed were those drawn on day 63 after the first vaccine or placebo injection. From germline, CDR1 is SGHNT and CDR2 YYREEE (reference sequence). Trimming took off 0 bases at V and 7 bases at J, with 11 bases between the two ends. This CDR3 contains 15 residues.

The source of this sequence is a person between 18 and 65 years old who received the Ad26.COV2.S COVID-19 vaccine or a placebo. The genes are TRBV5-4 and TRBJ1-6; possibly TRBD1 for D (6 bases). The source material was peripheral blood, sampled in a trial of Ad26.COV2.S vaccine versus placebo. The CDR3 spells CASSLEGQLNSPLHF. The DNA for the CDR3 is TGTGCCAGCAGCTTGGAGGGACAACTGAATTCACCCCTCCACTTT.